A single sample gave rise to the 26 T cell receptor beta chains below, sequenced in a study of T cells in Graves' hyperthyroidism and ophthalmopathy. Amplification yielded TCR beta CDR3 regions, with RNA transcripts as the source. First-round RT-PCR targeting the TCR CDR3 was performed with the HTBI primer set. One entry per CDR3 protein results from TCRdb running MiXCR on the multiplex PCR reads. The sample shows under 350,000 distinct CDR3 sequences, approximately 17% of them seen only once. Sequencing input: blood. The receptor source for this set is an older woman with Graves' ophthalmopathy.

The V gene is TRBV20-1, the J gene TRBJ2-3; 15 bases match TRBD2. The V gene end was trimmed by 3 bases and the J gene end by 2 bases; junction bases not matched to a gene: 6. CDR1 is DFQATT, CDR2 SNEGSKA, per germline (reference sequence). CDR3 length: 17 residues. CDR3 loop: CSASRGLAGGDTDTQYF. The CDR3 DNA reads TGCAGTGCTAGCCGGGGACTAGCGGGAGGTGACACAGATACGCAGTATTTT.

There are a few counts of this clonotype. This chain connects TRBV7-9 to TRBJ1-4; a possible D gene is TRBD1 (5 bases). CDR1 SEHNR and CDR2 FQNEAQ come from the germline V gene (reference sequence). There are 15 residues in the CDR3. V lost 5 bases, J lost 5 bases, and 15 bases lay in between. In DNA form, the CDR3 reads TGTGCCAGCAGCCAACCGGGACGTCAGAATGAAAAACTGTTTTTT. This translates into CASSQPGRQNEKLFF.

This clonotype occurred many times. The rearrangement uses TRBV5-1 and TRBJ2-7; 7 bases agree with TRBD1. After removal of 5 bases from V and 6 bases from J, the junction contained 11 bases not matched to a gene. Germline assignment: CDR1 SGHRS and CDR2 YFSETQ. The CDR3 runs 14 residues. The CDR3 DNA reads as TGCGCCAGCAGACCTACAGGGGAGTTCGGCGAGCAGTACTTC. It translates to CASRPTGEFGEQYF.

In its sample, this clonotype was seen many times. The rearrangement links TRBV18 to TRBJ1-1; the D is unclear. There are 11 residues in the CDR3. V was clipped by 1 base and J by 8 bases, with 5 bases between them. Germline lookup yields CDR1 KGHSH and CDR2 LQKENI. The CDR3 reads CASSPLEEAFF. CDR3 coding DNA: TGTGCCAGCTCACCACTCGAGGAAGCTTTCTTT.

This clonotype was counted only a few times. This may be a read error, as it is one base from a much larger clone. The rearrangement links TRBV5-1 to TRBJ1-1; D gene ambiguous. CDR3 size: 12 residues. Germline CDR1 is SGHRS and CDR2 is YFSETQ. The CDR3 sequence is CASSQSNTGAFF. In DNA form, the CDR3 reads TGCGCCAGCAGTCAGTCGAACACTGGAGCTTTCTTT.

The CDR3 bases are TGTGCCAGCAGTAGGTCGGGGCAAGGGTCAGAAAAACTGTTTTTT. Translating gives CASSRSGQGSEKLFF. The chain couples TRBV7-3 to TRBJ1-4, with D possibly TRBD1 on 5 matching bases. Germline CDR1 and CDR2: SGHTA and FQGTGA. Trimming shortened V by 6 bases and J by 8 bases, and 19 bases separated the two germline ends. The CDR3 extends over 15 amino acids.

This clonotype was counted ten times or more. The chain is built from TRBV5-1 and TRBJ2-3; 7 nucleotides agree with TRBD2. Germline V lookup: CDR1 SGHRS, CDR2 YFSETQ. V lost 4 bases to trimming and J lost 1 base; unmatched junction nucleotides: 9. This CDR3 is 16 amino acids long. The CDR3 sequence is CASSPNVGGGTDTQYF. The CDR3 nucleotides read TGCGCCAGCAGCCCCAATGTGGGGGGGGGCACAGATACGCAGTATTTT.

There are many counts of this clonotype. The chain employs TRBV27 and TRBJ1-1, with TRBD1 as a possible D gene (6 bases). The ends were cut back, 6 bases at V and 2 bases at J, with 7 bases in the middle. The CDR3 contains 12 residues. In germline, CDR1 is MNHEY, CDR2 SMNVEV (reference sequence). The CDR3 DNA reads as TGTGCCAGCAGGGACAGCAACACTGAAGCTTTCTTT. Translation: CASRDSNTEAFF.

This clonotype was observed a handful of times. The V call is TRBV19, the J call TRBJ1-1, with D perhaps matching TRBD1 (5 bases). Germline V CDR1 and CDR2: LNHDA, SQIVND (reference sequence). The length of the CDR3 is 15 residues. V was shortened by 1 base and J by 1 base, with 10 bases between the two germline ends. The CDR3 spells CASSIVTDTNTEAFF. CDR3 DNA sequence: TGTGCCAGTAGTATAGTGACAGACACGAACACTGAAGCTTTCTTT.

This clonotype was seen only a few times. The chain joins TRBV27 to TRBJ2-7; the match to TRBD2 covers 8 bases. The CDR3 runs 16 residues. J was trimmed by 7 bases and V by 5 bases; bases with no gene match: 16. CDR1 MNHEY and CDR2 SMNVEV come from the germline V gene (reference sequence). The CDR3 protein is CASSIRRGGRMFEQYF. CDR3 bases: TGTGCCAGCAGTATCAGGCGGGGCGGGAGGATGTTTGAGCAGTACTTC.

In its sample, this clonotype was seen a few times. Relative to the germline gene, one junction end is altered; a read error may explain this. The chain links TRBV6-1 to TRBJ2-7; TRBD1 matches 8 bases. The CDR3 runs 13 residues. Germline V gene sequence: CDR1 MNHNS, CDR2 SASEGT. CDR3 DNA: TGTTCCAGCAGTGAAGGACAGGGCTACGAGCAGTACTTC. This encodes CSSSEGQGYEQYF.

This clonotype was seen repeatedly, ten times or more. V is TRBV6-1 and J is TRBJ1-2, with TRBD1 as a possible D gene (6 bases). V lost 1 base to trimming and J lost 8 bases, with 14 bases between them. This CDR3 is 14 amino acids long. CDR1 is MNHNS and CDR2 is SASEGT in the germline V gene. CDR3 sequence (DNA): TGTGCCAGCAGTGAAGGTGCAGGGGTGAAGGGCTACACCTTC. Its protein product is CASSEGAGVKGYTF.

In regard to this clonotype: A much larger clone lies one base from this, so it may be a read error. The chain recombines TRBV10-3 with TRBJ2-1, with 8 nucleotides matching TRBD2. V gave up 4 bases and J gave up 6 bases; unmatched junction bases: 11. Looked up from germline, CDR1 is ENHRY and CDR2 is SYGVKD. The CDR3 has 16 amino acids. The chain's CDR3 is CAISAYHNGGANEQFF. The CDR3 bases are TGTGCCATCAGTGCCTATCATAACGGGGGGGCCAATGAGCAGTTCTTC.

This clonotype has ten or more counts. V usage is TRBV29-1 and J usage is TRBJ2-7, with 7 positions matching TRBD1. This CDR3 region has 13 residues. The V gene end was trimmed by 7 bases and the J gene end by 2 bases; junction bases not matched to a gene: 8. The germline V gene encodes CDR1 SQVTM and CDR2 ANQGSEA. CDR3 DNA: TGCAGCGCTACGACAGGGCCAACCTACGAGCAGTACTTC. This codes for CSATTGPTYEQYF.

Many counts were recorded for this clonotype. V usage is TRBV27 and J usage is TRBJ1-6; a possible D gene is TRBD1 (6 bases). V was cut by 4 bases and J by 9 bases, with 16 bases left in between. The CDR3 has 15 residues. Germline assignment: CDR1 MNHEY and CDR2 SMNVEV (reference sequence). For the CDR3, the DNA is TGTGCCAGCAGTTACCAGACAGGAGGAGGTTCACCCCTCCACTTT. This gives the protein CASSYQTGGGSPLHF.

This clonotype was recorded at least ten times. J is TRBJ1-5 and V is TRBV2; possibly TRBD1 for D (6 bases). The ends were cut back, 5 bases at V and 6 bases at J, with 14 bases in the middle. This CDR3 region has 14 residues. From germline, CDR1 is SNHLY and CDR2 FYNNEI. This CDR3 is CASSTQGFGQPQHF. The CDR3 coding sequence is TGTGCCAGCAGTACACAGGGCTTCGGTCAGCCCCAGCATTTT. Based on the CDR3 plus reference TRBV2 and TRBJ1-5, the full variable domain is EPEVTQTPSHQVTQMGQEVILRCVPISNHLYFYWYRQILGQKVEFLVSFYNNEISEKSEIFDDQFSVERPDGSNFTLKIRSTKLEDSAMYFCASSTQGFGQPQHFGDGTRLSIL.

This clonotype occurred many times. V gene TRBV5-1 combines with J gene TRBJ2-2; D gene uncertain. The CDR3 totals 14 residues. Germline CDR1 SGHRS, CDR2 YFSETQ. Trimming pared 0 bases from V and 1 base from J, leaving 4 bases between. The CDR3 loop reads CASSLGQNTGELFF. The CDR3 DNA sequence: TGCGCCAGCAGCTTGGGGCAGAACACCGGGGAGCTGTTTTTT.

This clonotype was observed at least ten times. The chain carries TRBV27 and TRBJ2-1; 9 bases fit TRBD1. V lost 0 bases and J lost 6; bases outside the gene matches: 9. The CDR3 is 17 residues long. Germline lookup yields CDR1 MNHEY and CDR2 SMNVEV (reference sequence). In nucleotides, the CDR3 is TGTGCCAGCAGTTTATCGCATTTCCGGACAGGGGTCAATGAGCAGTTCTTC. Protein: CASSLSHFRTGVNEQFF.

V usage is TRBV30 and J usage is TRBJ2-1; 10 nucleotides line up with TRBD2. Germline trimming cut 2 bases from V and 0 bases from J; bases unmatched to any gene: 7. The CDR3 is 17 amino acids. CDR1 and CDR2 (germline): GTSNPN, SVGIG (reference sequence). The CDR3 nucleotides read TGTGCCTGGAGTATCTTTCGGACTAGCGGCTCCTACAATGAGCAGTTCTTC. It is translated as CAWSIFRTSGSYNEQFF. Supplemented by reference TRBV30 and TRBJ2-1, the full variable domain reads SQTIHQWPATLVQPVGSPLSLECTVEGTSNPNLYWYRQAAGRGLQLLFYSVGIGQISSEVPQNLSASRPQDRQFILSSKKLLLSDSGFYLCAWSIFRTSGSYNEQFFGPGTRLTVL.

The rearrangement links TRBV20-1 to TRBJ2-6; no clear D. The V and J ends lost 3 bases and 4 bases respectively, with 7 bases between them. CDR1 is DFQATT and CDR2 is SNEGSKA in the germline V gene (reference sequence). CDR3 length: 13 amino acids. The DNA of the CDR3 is TGCAGTGCTAGGGTTGACGGGGCCAACGTCCTGACTTTC. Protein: CSARVDGANVLTF.

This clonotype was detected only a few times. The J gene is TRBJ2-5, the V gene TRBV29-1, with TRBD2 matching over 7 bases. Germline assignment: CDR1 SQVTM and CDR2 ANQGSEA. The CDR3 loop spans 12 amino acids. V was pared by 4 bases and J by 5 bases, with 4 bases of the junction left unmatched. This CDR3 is CSVGVGGETQYF. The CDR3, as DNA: TGCAGCGTTGGGGTGGGGGGGGAGACCCAGTACTTC.

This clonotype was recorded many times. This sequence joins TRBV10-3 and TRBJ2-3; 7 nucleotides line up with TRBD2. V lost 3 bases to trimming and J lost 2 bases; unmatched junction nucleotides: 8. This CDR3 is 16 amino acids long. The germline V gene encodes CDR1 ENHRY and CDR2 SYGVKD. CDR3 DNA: TGTGCCATCAGTGATCCTACGGGACTAAACACAGATACGCAGTATTTT. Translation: CAISDPTGLNTDTQYF.

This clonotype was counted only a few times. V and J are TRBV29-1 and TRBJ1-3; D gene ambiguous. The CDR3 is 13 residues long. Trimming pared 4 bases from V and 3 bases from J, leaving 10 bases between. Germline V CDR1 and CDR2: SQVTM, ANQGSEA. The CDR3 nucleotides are TGCAGCGTTGTGCTGGGAGTTGGAAACACCATATATTTT. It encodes CSVVLGVGNTIYF.

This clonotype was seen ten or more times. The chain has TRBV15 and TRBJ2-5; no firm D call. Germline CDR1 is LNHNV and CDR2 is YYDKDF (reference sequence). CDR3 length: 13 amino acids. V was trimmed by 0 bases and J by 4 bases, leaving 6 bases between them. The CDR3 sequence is CATSRDPSETQYF. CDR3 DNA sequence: TGTGCCACCAGCAGAGATCCGTCAGAGACCCAGTACTTC.

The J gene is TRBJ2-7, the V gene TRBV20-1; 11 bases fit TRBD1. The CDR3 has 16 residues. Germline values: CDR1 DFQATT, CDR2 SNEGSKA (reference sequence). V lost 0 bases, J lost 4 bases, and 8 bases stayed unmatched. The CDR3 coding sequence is TGCAGTGCTAGAGACACGACCGGGACAGGGGGGTACGAGCAGTACTTC. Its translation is CSARDTTGTGGYEQYF.

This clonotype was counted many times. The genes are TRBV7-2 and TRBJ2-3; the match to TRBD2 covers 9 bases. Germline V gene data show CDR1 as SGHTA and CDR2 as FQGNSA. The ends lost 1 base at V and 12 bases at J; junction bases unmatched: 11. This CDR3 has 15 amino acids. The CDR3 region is CASSLDSRSGGSQYF. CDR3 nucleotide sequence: TGTGCCAGCAGCTTAGATTCCCGTAGCGGGGGTAGTCAGTATTTT.